The rows below give T cell receptor beta chains drawn from one sample of a study of OX40 agonist ivuxolimab in advanced cancers. The protocol was immunoSEQ multiplex PCR, while the TCRdb copy is restricted to in-frame clones and leaves out a portion. There are 25,000 to 30,000 clones in the sample; over 75% occur only once, and roughly 15% lies in the top ten. Sample: CD4+ or CD8+ T cells sorted from blood, taken in a trial of the OX40 agonist ivuxolimab. The receptor set was obtained from an adult with an advanced solid tumor such as melanoma, head and neck, liver or kidney cancer. Both conserved end residues are part of each CDR3. A D gene is named only where the DNA matches it firmly. The size entry is marked missing in some rows and otherwise reads once, few, many or a size class.

d_call j_call clone_size v_call cdr3_aa cdr3_nt
TRBD2 TRBJ2-7 . TRBV9 CASSPRGGTYEQYF TGTGCCAGCAGCCCGCGGGGGGGTACCTACGAGCAGTACTTC
. TRBJ2-2 . TRBV7-7 CASSLELAGIPPAGELFF TGTGCCAGCAGCTTAGAATTGGCGGGAATACCACCCGCCGGGGAGCTGTTTTTT
. TRBJ2-3 . TRBV19 CASSIYGGARTSTDTQYF TGTGCCAGTAGTATTTACGGCGGGGCGAGGACTAGCACAGATACGCAGTATTTT
. TRBJ2-2 . TRBV9 CASSGGHQLNTGELFF TGTGCCAGCAGTGGGGGCCACCAACTGAACACCGGGGAGCTGTTTTTT
. TRBJ2-7 . TRBV28 CASSLSIYEQYF TGTGCCAGCAGTTTGTCTATCTACGAGCAGTACTTC
TRBD2 TRBJ2-5 . TRBV7-8 CASSSLAVQETQYF TGTGCCAGCAGCTCCCTAGCGGTACAAGAGACCCAGTACTTC
. TRBJ1-1 . TRBV7-9 CASSPQVGRQGRGTEAFF TGTGCCAGCAGCCCCCAAGTCGGGAGGCAGGGGAGGGGCACTGAAGCTTTCTTT
. TRBJ1-4 . TRBV4-2 CASSQEGPGQLFF TGTGCCAGCAGCCAAGAGGGGCCAGGACAACTGTTTTTT
. TRBJ2-7 . TRBV21-1 CASSKRPTYEQYF TGTGCCAGCAGCAAGCGGCCCACCTACGAGCAGTACTTC
TRBD1 TRBJ1-5 . TRBV5-5 CASSFDRGQPQHF TGTGCCAGCAGCTTCGACAGGGGACAGCCCCAGCATTTT
. TRBJ2-3 few TRBV7-3 CASSLTNIPSTDTQYF TGTGCCAGCAGCTTAACTAACATACCTAGCACAGATACGCAGTATTTT
. TRBJ2-3 . TRBV7-3 CASSLMGDTQYF TGTGCCAGCAGCTTAATGGGGGATACGCAGTATTTT
TRBD2 TRBJ2-3 . TRBV27 CASGRAYLDTQYF TGTGCCAGCGGGAGGGCCTATCTAGATACGCAGTATTTT
TRBD1 TRBJ2-1 . TRBV7-8 CASSRQGASYNEQFF TGTGCCAGCAGCCGACAGGGGGCATCCTACAATGAGCAGTTCTTC
. TRBJ2-7 . TRBV7-8 CASSLDQGLTYEQYF TGTGCCAGCAGCTTAGACCAGGGGTTGACCTACGAGCAGTACTTC
. TRBJ2-3 . TRBV11-3 CASSLDSGSTDTQYF TGTGCCAGCAGCTTAGATTCCGGCAGCACAGATACGCAGTATTTT
. TRBJ1-1 . TRBV5-1 CASSPAGIRNTEAFF TGCGCCAGCAGCCCTGCGGGGATAAGGAACACTGAAGCTTTCTTT
TRBD2 TRBJ2-1 . TRBV27 CASSLAGPLGNEQFF TGTGCCAGCAGTCTAGCGGGGCCCCTCGGCAATGAGCAGTTCTTC
. TRBJ2-5 . TRBV7-9 CASSLYGETQYF TGTGCCAGCAGCTTATACGGGGAGACCCAGTACTTC
TRBD2 TRBJ2-1 . TRBV27 CASSSSGTSAYNEQFF TGTGCCAGCAGTTCAAGCGGGACTAGCGCCTACAATGAGCAGTTCTTC
TRBD2 TRBJ2-1 . TRBV27 CASSLSSGLAWDEQFF TGTGCCAGCAGTTTAAGCTCGGGACTAGCGTGGGATGAGCAGTTCTTC
. TRBJ2-3 . TRBV5-1 CASSLWGPSPRSDTQYF TGCGCCAGCAGCTTGTGGGGACCTTCCCCGCGATCAGATACGCAGTATTTT